This TCR beta chain was identified in a study of blood T cell repertoires in COVID-19. Looking at the study overall: From T cells, B-cell-depleted T cells, or PBMCs came the material, which was cDNA or gDNA.

The count of this clone is one. Clones were sequenced by immunoSEQ multiplex PCR, and TCRdb holds only the in-frame ones, with some missing. Among approximately 300,000 clones listed, approximately 91% were seen once. V shed 5 bases, J shed 0 bases, and the junction held 8 bases outside the gene matches. The length of the CDR3 is 17 residues. The germline V gene encodes CDR1 SEHNR and CDR2 FQNEAQ (reference sequence). Individuals drawn from approximately 26 US areas were about 18 to 95 years old. This chain links TRBV7-9 with TRBJ1-3; the match to TRBD1 covers 9 bases. This TCR derives from a woman aged 25 to 39 who had been exposed to COVID-19. The sequencing sample was made of PBMCs or T cells enriched from blood (not recorded which). The CDR3 loop reads CASSRLGQGSSGNTIYF. In nucleotides, the CDR3 is TGTGCCAGCAGCCGATTGGGACAGGGATCCTCTGGAAACACCATATATTTT.